These 19 T cell receptor beta chains were sequenced from one sample in a study of blood T cell repertoires in COVID-19. TCRdb keeps only in-frame clones here, not all; method: immunoSEQ multiplex PCR. The data hold hundreds of thousands of clones, with roughly 89% observed a single time. What was sequenced was PBMCs or T cells enriched from blood (not recorded which). Receptors were obtained from a woman in her 30s who had recovered from COVID-19.

This chain connects TRBV7-9 to TRBJ1-2; 8 bases are a match to TRBD1. This CDR3 is 15 amino acids long. The V and J ends lost 4 bases and 5 bases, in that order; junction bases with no gene match: 9. CDR1 is SEHNR, CDR2 FQNEAQ, per germline (reference sequence). DNA of the CDR3: TGTGCCAGCAGCTCTGACCGGACAGGGCCTTATGGCTACACCTTC. Its protein is CASSSDRTGPYGYTF.

The chain couples TRBV29-1 to TRBJ2-1; TRBD2 matches 8 bases. CDR3 size: 12 residues. The germline V gene has CDR1 SQVTM and CDR2 ANQGSEA. The V and J ends lost 7 bases and 8 bases, in that order; junction bases with no gene match: 7. DNA for the CDR3: TGCAGCGGCGGGACTAGTATAGATGAGCAGTTCTTC. This translates into CSGGTSIDEQFF.

The V call is TRBV6-5, the J call TRBJ1-2; 9 bases align to TRBD1. CDR1 and CDR2 (germline): MNHEY, SVGAGI. V lost 6 bases, J lost 4 bases, and 9 bases stayed unmatched. The CDR3 has 15 residues. The CDR3: CASRPGQGLGYGYTF. In DNA, the CDR3 is TGTGCCAGCAGGCCCGGACAGGGGCTAGGCTATGGCTACACCTTC.

V gene TRBV28 combines with J gene TRBJ1-4; 12 nucleotides match TRBD1. From germline, CDR1 is MDHEN and CDR2 SYDVKM. The CDR3 totals 20 residues. V shed 6 bases, J shed 2 bases, and the junction held 16 bases outside the gene matches. CDR3 sequence (DNA): TGTGCCAGCAGGTTTCTTTACCGGGACAGGGGGCCTAGGACTAATGAAAAACTGTTTTTT. It yields the protein CASRFLYRDRGPRTNEKLFF.

This chain connects TRBV5-1 to TRBJ2-5; 8 bases are a match to TRBD1. The CDR3 consists of 13 residues. The ends lost 5 bases at V and 3 bases at J; junction bases unmatched: 3. Looked up from germline, CDR1 is SGHRS and CDR2 is YFSETQ. The CDR3 region has the DNA TGCGCCAGCAGACAGACAGGGGAAGAGACCCAGTACTTC. Its translation: CASRQTGEETQYF. Combining the CDR3 with reference TRBV5-1 and TRBJ2-5 gives the whole variable domain KAGVTQTPRYLIKTRGQQVTLSCSPISGHRSVSWYQQTPGQGLQFLFEYFSETQRNKGNFPGRFSGRQFSNSRSEMNVSTLELGDSALYLCASRQTGEETQYFGPGTRLLVL.

The chain is built from TRBV10-3 and TRBJ2-3, with a tentative D call TRBD2 (6 bases). From germline, CDR1 is ENHRY and CDR2 SYGVKD. CDR3 length: 11 amino acids. V was clipped by 8 bases and J by 10 bases, with 13 bases between them. The CDR3 reads CAIWEEGPQYF. The CDR3, as DNA: TGTGCCATCTGGGAGGAGGGGCCGCAGTATTTT.

The chain has TRBV4-2 and TRBJ2-7; 8 bases are a match to TRBD1. CDR3 length equals 16 residues. Germline V CDR1 and CDR2: LGHNA, YNFKEQ. The J segment lost 4 bases and the V segment lost 0 bases, leaving 8 bases of the junction unmatched. The DNA of the CDR3 is TGTGCCAGCAGCCAAGATATTCAGGGGGCTTCTTACGAGCAGTACTTC. It yields the protein CASSQDIQGASYEQYF.

V is TRBV28 and J is TRBJ1-5; D possibly corresponds to TRBD1 (6 bases). Trimming left V 6 bases short and J 4 bases short, with 16 bases between. This CDR3 comprises 15 residues. Germline CDR1 reads MDHEN; CDR2 reads SYDVKM. The CDR3: CASSGGQMVNQPQHF. The CDR3 nucleotides read TGTGCCAGCAGCGGCGGACAGATGGTAAATCAGCCCCAGCATTTT. Complete variable domain (other parts from reference TRBV28 and TRBJ1-5): DVKVTQSSRYLVKRTGEKVFLECVQDMDHENMFWYRQDPGLGLRLIYFSYDVKMKEKGDIPEGYSVSREKKERFSLILESASTNQTSMYLCASSGGQMVNQPQHFGDGTRLSIL.

This chain joins TRBV27 and TRBJ2-5, with 7 bases aligning to TRBD2. V trimming: 4 bases; J trimming: 5 bases; junction bases outside the gene matches: 16. The CDR3 sequence is 17 residues long. Germline loops: CDR1 MNHEY, CDR2 SMNVEV (reference sequence). DNA for the CDR3: TGTGCCAGCAGTTCTGCGTTTCGCGGGAGACACTATGAGACCCAGTACTTC. Translation: CASSSAFRGRHYETQYF.

The rearrangement links TRBV9 to TRBJ1-2, with D possibly matching TRBD1 (6 bases). The V end lost 3 bases, the J end lost 5 bases, and 17 bases lay between the germline ends. The CDR3 contains 15 residues. Germline CDR1 and CDR2: SGDLS and YYNGEE. CDR3 residues: CASSARGGVAYGYTF. Here the CDR3 DNA reads TGTGCCAGCAGCGCGAGAGGGGGGGTAGCGTATGGCTACACCTTC. Combining the CDR3 with reference TRBV9 and TRBJ1-2 gives the whole variable domain DSGVTQTPKHLITATGQRVTLRCSPRSGDLSVYWYQQSLDQGLQFLIQYYNGEERAKGNILERFSAQQFPDLHSELNLSSLELGDSALYFCASSARGGVAYGYTFGSGTRLTVV.

The chain has TRBV30 and TRBJ2-1, with a weak D call TRBD2 (5 bases). The V gene's germline CDR1 is GTSNPN and CDR2 SVGIG (reference sequence). The CDR3 extends over 14 amino acids. V lost 1 base to trimming and J lost 8 bases, with 15 bases between them. This chain's CDR3 is CAWSAGSSNDEQFF. CDR3 in DNA: TGTGCCTGGAGTGCGGGGTCGAGTAACGATGAGCAGTTCTTC.

V usage is TRBV6-4 and J usage is TRBJ2-1; weak D call: TRBD1 (5 bases). Germline values: CDR1 MRHNA, CDR2 SNTAGT. Trimming cost V 3 bases and J 1 base, with 10 bases left between them. The CDR3 runs to 15 residues. The CDR3, as DNA: TGTGCCAGCAGTGAACAGACAGCGTCCTACAATGAGCAGTTCTTC. This codes for CASSEQTASYNEQFF.

The chain combines TRBV6-5 with TRBJ1-2; D possibly corresponds to TRBD1 (6 bases). From germline, CDR1 is MNHEY and CDR2 SVGAGI. The V and J ends lost 4 bases and 5 bases respectively, with 11 bases between them. The CDR3 totals 13 residues. The CDR3 nucleotides are TGTGCCAGCAGTTTTCAGGGGTCTTATGGCTACACCTTC. Translation gives CASSFQGSYGYTF.

V usage is TRBV27 and J usage is TRBJ2-2; 12 positions agree with TRBD2. CDR1 and CDR2 (germline): MNHEY, SMNVEV (reference sequence). CDR3 length: 17 residues. After removal of 2 bases from V and 4 bases from J, the junction contained 5 bases not matched to a gene. The CDR3, as DNA: TGTGCCAGCAGTTTACTAGCGGGAGGGCCAGGCACCGGGGAGCTGTTTTTT. This translates into CASSLLAGGPGTGELFF.

CDR3 loop: CASSPDREVYEQYF. Here the CDR3 DNA reads TGTGCCAGCAGCCCGGACAGGGAGGTCTACGAGCAGTACTTC. This chain uses TRBV5-6 with TRBJ2-7; 8 bases fit TRBD1. The V gene end was trimmed by 4 bases and the J gene end by 3 bases; junction bases not matched to a gene: 6. The CDR3 length is 14 residues. Germline lookup yields CDR1 SGHDT and CDR2 YYEEEE.

The V call is TRBV5-8, the J call TRBJ1-1; 8 nucleotides line up with TRBD1. Germline V gene sequence: CDR1 SGHTS, CDR2 YDEGEE. With 9 bases clipped from V and 4 bases from J, the junction kept 8 bases outside the gene matches. The CDR3 extends over 13 amino acids. Written as DNA, the CDR3 is TGTGCCACCTCCACACAGGGGGGCACTGAAGCTTTCTTT. It yields the protein CATSTQGGTEAFF. Based on the CDR3 plus reference TRBV5-8 and TRBJ1-1, the full variable domain is EAGVTQSPTHLIKTRGQQATLRCSPISGHTSVYWYQQALGLGLQFLLWYDEGEERNRGNFPPRFSGRQFPNYSSELNVNALELEDSALYLCATSTQGGTEAFFGQGTRLTVV.

The rearrangement joins TRBV27 to TRBJ2-5, with a tentative D call TRBD2 (5 bases). This CDR3 comprises 16 residues. With 2 bases removed from V and 2 bases from J, the gap between germline ends came to 15 bases. The germline CDR1 and CDR2 sequences are MNHEY and SMNVEV (reference sequence). The CDR3 here is CASSLAGQRGQETQYF. CDR3 in DNA: TGTGCCAGCAGTTTAGCAGGCCAGCGAGGGCAAGAGACCCAGTACTTC.

This clone showed up just a few times. The chain combines TRBV9 with TRBJ1-4; possible D gene TRBD1, 5 bases. Trimming took off 0 bases at V and 4 bases at J, with 10 bases between the two ends. This CDR3 region has 15 residues. CDR1 is SGDLS, CDR2 YYNGEE, per germline. CDR3 amino acids: CASSVGTLSNEKLFF. CDR3 bases: TGTGCCAGCAGCGTAGGGACATTGAGTAATGAAAAACTGTTTTTT.

The chain uses TRBV25-1 and TRBJ2-1, with 7 bases fitting TRBD2. V dropped 0 bases and J dropped 5; count of bases not matched to a gene: 7. The CDR3 is 16 residues long. CDR1 and CDR2 from the germline V gene are MGHDK and SYGVNS. The CDR3 DNA reads as TGTGCCAGCAGTGAATATACAAGCGGGGTAAACAATGAGCAGTTCTTC. Encoded protein: CASSEYTSGVNNEQFF.